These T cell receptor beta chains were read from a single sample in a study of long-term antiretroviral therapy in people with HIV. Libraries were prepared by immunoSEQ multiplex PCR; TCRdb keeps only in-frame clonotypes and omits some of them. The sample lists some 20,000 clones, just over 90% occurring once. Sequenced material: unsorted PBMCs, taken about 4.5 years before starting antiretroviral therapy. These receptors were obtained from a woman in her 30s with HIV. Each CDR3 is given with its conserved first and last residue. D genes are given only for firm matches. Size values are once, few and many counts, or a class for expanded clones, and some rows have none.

CASSPRDRGVETGELFF	TGTGCCAGCAGCCCTCGGGACAGGGGAGTCGAGACCGGGGAGCTGTTTTTT	TRBV13	TRBJ2-2	TRBD1	NA
CAARRTRHGYTF	TGTGCCGCTAGGAGGACAAGGCATGGCTACACCTTC	TRBV6-5	TRBJ1-2	NA	NA
CASSFAGTTTEAFF	TGTGCCAGCAGCTTTGCGGGGACAACTACTGAAGCTTTCTTT	TRBV7-9	TRBJ1-1	NA	NA
CASSEGQGVRYGYTF	TGTGCCAGCAGTGAGGGTCAGGGAGTAAGGTATGGCTACACCTTC	TRBV2	TRBJ1-2	NA	NA
CAWRLFGDSTDTQYF	TGTGCCTGGAGACTTTTCGGGGATAGCACAGATACGCAGTATTTT	TRBV30	TRBJ2-3	NA	once
CATSRAGTGGKEQFF	TGTGCCACCAGCAGAGCCGGGACAGGTGGAAAAGAGCAGTTCTTC	TRBV15	TRBJ2-1	TRBD1	NA
CASSLRTSVNEQFF	TGTGCCAGCAGCCTGAGGACTAGCGTGAATGAGCAGTTCTTC	TRBV14	TRBJ2-1	TRBD2	NA
CASSLPPEKPEAFF	TGTGCCAGCAGCTTGCCGCCAGAAAAACCTGAAGCTTTCTTT	TRBV5-8	TRBJ1-1	NA	NA
CASSLDGIYNSPLHF	TGCGCCAGCAGCTTGGACGGGATCTATAATTCACCCCTCCACTTT	TRBV5-1	TRBJ1-6	NA	NA
CASRSSYEQYF	TGTGCCAGCAGGAGCTCCTACGAGCAGTACTTC	TRBV25-1	TRBJ2-7	NA	NA
CASRKRGQVEKLFF	TGTGCCAGTAGGAAGAGGGGGCAGGTTGAAAAACTGTTTTTT	TRBV19	TRBJ1-4	TRBD1	NA
CASSLKTSGVWSYEQYF	TGTGCCAGCAGCTTAAAGACTAGCGGGGTATGGTCCTACGAGCAGTACTTC	TRBV11-2	TRBJ2-7	TRBD2	NA
CASRCLAGGLKETQYF	TGCGCCAGCAGATGCCTAGCGGGGGGCCTCAAGGAGACCCAGTACTTC	TRBV10-1	TRBJ2-5	TRBD2	once
CASSSTGPPAEQYF	TGTGCCAGCAGCTCGACCGGGCCGCCAGCCGAGCAGTACTTC	TRBV6-6	TRBJ2-7	NA	NA
CASSSGTGDSAFF	TGTGCCAGCAGTTCCGGGACAGGGGACTCAGCTTTCTTT	TRBV5-4	TRBJ1-1	TRBD1	NA
CASSLGRAPGNTIYF	TGTGCCAGCAGCTTAGGCAGGGCCCCTGGAAACACCATATATTTT	TRBV5-6	TRBJ1-3	NA	NA
CASSLWGVDEQYF	TGCGCCAGCAGCTTGTGGGGAGTTGACGAGCAGTACTTC	TRBV5-1	TRBJ2-7	NA	large
CASSLGGARYQPQHF	TGTGCCAGCAGCTTAGGGGGGGCGCGTTATCAGCCCCAGCATTTT	TRBV7-2	TRBJ1-5	NA	NA
CASSENGDPTYGYTF	TGTGCCAGCTCAGAAAACGGGGACCCAACCTATGGCTACACCTTC	TRBV18	TRBJ1-2	NA	NA
CASSQEIEAFF	TGTGCCAGCAGCCAAGAGATTGAAGCTTTCTTT	TRBV14	TRBJ1-1	NA	once
CASREESGSTDTQYF	TGTGCCAGCAGGGAGGAGTCGGGGAGCACAGATACGCAGTATTTT	TRBV5-5	TRBJ2-3	NA	NA
CASTLSGTGGSYEQYF	TGTGCCAGTACCCTCTCCGGGACAGGGGGATCCTACGAGCAGTACTTC	TRBV19	TRBJ2-7	TRBD1	NA
CASSLTGQGGYEQYF	TGTGCCAGCAGCTTAACGGGACAGGGGGGATACGAGCAGTACTTC	TRBV7-8	TRBJ2-7	TRBD1	NA
CASSAKQGLNPYGYTF	TGTGCCAGCAGTGCCAAACAGGGGCTCAATCCCTATGGCTACACCTTC	TRBV6-1	TRBJ1-2	TRBD1	NA
CASSPDGANGNTIYF	TGCGCCAGCAGTCCCGACGGAGCAAATGGAAACACCATATATTTT	TRBV5-1	TRBJ1-3	NA	once
CASSQDPSQPQHF	TGCGCCAGCAGCCAAGACCCCTCTCAGCCCCAGCATTTT	TRBV4-3	TRBJ1-5	NA	NA
CASSGGTGDSNQPQHF	TGTGCCAGCAGTGGCGGGACAGGGGATAGCAATCAGCCCCAGCATTTT	TRBV2	TRBJ1-5	TRBD1	few
CASSEGSGANVLTF	TGTGCCAGCAGCGAGGGTTCTGGGGCCAACGTCCTGACTTTC	TRBV9	TRBJ2-6	NA	NA
CASSQGQGKNTEAFF	TGCGCCAGCAGCCAAGGACAGGGCAAGAACACTGAAGCTTTCTTT	TRBV4-3	TRBJ1-1	TRBD1	NA
CAARKRGVGANYGYTF	TGTGCCGCCAGAAAAAGGGGGGTTGGAGCTAACTATGGCTACACCTTC	TRBV30	TRBJ1-2	NA	NA
CASSFGQGQRGDTQYF	TGTGCCAGCAGTTTCGGACAGGGACAACGGGGAGATACGCAGTATTTT	TRBV27	TRBJ2-3	TRBD1	NA
CASSHPTKGRKSYEQYF	TGTGCCAGCAGCCACCCAACCAAGGGGCGCAAGTCCTACGAGCAGTACTTC	TRBV7-9	TRBJ2-7	NA	NA
CASSSLGTGTAGANVLTF	TGCGCCAGCAGCTCGCTAGGGACAGGGACTGCTGGGGCCAACGTCCTGACTTTC	TRBV5-1	TRBJ2-6	TRBD1	NA
CASSPPAGTGSYEQYF	TGTGCCAGCAGCCCCCCGGCCGGGACGGGGTCCTACGAGCAGTACTTC	TRBV5-5	TRBJ2-7	NA	NA
CASSYSSGNNNYGYTF	TGTGCCAGCAGTTACTCGTCGGGAAATAATAACTATGGCTACACCTTC	TRBV6-5	TRBJ1-2	NA	NA
CASSIPGGGYTF	TGTGCCAGTAGTATCCCAGGGGGCGGCTACACCTTC	TRBV19	TRBJ1-2	TRBD1	NA
CASSLNSVSSYEQYF	TGTGCCAGCAGCTTAAACAGCGTAAGCTCCTACGAGCAGTACTTC	TRBV7-2	TRBJ2-7	NA	NA
CASSGGPKETQYF	TGTGCCAGCAGTGGGGGGCCAAAAGAGACCCAGTACTTC	TRBV6-1	TRBJ2-5	NA	NA
CASRETALGGFQPQHF	TGTGCCAGCAGGGAAACAGCCCTAGGCGGTTTTCAGCCCCAGCATTTT	TRBV6-1	TRBJ1-5	NA	NA
CASSLRLLETQYF	TGTGCCAGCAGCTTAAGGCTTCTAGAGACCCAGTACTTC	TRBV7-8	TRBJ2-5	NA	medium-sized
CASSKALRSGTEAFF	TGTGCCAGCAGCAAGGCTTTGCGATCGGGGACTGAAGCTTTCTTT	TRBV21-1	TRBJ1-1	NA	once
CASTPDSNYGYTF	TGTGCCAGCACACCCGACAGTAACTATGGCTACACCTTC	TRBV6-5	TRBJ1-2	NA	NA
CASSLEGSDSPLHF	TGTGCCAGCAGCTTGGAAGGGAGTGATTCACCCCTCCACTTT	TRBV5-5	TRBJ1-6	NA	NA
CASSPNTGAVSGVLEAFF	TGTGCCAGCTCACCTAATACAGGGGCGGTATCCGGGGTACTTGAAGCTTTCTTT	TRBV18	TRBJ1-1	TRBD1	NA
CASSLGTGLAGELFF	TGTGCCAGCAGCCTGGGGACAGGGTTGGCCGGGGAGCTGTTTTTT	TRBV7-9	TRBJ2-2	TRBD1	few
CASSVGVGGTSGGALETQYF	TGTGCCAGCAGCGTAGGAGTCGGAGGGACTAGCGGGGGGGCTCTGGAGACCCAGTACTTC	TRBV9	TRBJ2-5	TRBD2	NA
CASSPAPGSTEAFF	TGTGCCAGCAGCCCAGCCCCAGGGTCGACTGAAGCTTTCTTT	TRBV5-5	TRBJ1-1	NA	NA
CATRQASGNTIYF	TGTGCCACCAGACAGGCCTCTGGAAACACCATATATTTT	TRBV7-2	TRBJ1-3	NA	NA
CASSNDRISNQPQHF	TGTGCCAGTAGTAATGACAGGATTAGCAATCAGCCCCAGCATTTT	TRBV19	TRBJ1-5	NA	NA
CSAPVVETQYF	TGCAGTGCCCCGGTGGTAGAGACCCAGTACTTC	TRBV20-1	TRBJ2-5	NA	NA
CASSLRDLLYNSPLHF	TGCGCCAGCAGCCTCCGGGACTTGCTCTATAATTCACCCCTCCACTTT	TRBV4-1	TRBJ1-6	NA	NA
CASSTGQVPYGYTF	TGTGCCAGTAGTACGGGACAGGTTCCTTATGGCTACACCTTC	TRBV19	TRBJ1-2	TRBD1	NA
CASSQPRDRVTSGANVLTF	TGTGCCAGCAGCCAACCACGGGACAGGGTAACCTCTGGGGCCAACGTCCTGACTTTC	TRBV14	TRBJ2-6	TRBD1	NA
CASSVQGPIYF	TGTGCCAGCAGTGTACAGGGCCCGATATATTTT	TRBV6-1	TRBJ1-3	NA	NA
CASSRDLSNTEAFF	TGTGCCAGCTCGCGGGACTTATCGAACACTGAAGCTTTCTTT	TRBV18	TRBJ1-1	NA	once
CAISDIGGESGYTF	TGTGCCATCAGTGATATCGGGGGGGAGTCTGGCTACACCTTC	TRBV10-3	TRBJ1-2	NA	NA
CASSISANNYGYTF	TGTGCCAGTAGTATTTCAGCCAATAACTATGGCTACACCTTC	TRBV19	TRBJ1-2	NA	NA